The following is a T cell receptor (beta chain) sequence with its context. The data originate from a study of blood T cell repertoires in COVID-19. Turning to the study itself: Acute-phase and convalescent COVID-19 samples originated in the United States, Italy and Spain. PBMCs, B-cell-depleted T cells, or T cells were the source of the cDNA or gDNA that made up the material.

In the authors' methods: How many nucleated cells were present was estimated from reference gene primer amplification. The repertoire was sequenced with immunoSEQ multiplex PCR; TCRdb's copy has only in-frame clones and lacks some. The V and J calls and clone size are taken from that table; D and trimming were inferred from the DNA. The sample consists of 55,000 to 85,000 clones, 90% of them appearing once. V was clipped by 2 bases and J by 7 bases; unmatched bases: 1. Germline V gene data show CDR1 as LNHDA and CDR2 as SQIVND (reference sequence). This CDR3 is built from 12 residues. The chain is built from TRBV19 and TRBJ1-2; 7 nucleotides match TRBD1. The sample was peripheral blood. The origin of this receptor is a woman aged 18-29 years with acute or convalescent COVID-19. The CDR3 DNA reads TGTGCCAGTAGTATAAGGGACAGTGGCTACACCTTC. Translating gives CASSIRDSGYTF.